This paragraph covers one T cell receptor (beta chain) sequence. What it binds is unknown. The sample comes from a study of T cell responses to AZD1222 COVID-19 vaccine. Study-level points and caveats: Two AZD1222 doses significantly raised spike-specific TCR breadth and depth over controls.

In germline, CDR1 is SEHNR, CDR2 FQNEAQ (reference sequence). V was clipped by 0 bases and J by 4 bases, with 6 bases between them. The CDR3 is 13 amino acids. Here immunoSEQ multiplex PCR was the method, and the copy in TCRdb shows in-frame clones only, minus some. Altogether about 150,000 clones are present, 90% being singletons, with the ten largest covering approximately 2%. The chain recombines TRBV7-9 with TRBJ2-5; weak D call: TRBD2 (6 bases). The sequences come from peripheral blood, collected on day 0 of AZD1222 vaccination. This TCR derives from an adult in good health. CDR3 DNA sequence: TGTGCCAGCAGCTTAGCCGGGAGAGAGACCCAGTACTTC. Amino acids: CASSLAGRETQYF.